The T cell receptor (beta chain) under discussion was sequenced for a study of blood T cells in healthy people across ages (dated by TCRdb to between 2014 and 2017). For the wider study: In model experiments, roughly one uniquely barcoded TCR beta cDNA molecule per two T cells was captured by template switching. To track age-related changes in TCR beta repertoire diversity, the study relied on deep sequencing normalized with unique cDNA molecular identifiers. The donors were divided into four age groups: young (average 16 years), middle-aged (under 40), aged (about 62) and long-lived (around 80). Donors of different ages were randomly distributed across sequencing lanes to avoid experimental bias. Two additional independent replicas of 1 million unique cDNA reads from the same blood draw were analyzed for two donors (one aged 18 to 30 and one aged 80 or older). General conclusions and limits of the study: Observed TCR beta diversity per million T cells fell roughly linearly with age, and a significant reduction was already apparent by age around 40. The CMV infection status of donors was not known, potentially confounding age-related changes in expanded clonotypes. Compared with the aged group, the long-lived group had more naive CD4+ T cells, fewer expanded clones and increased TCR diversity, a pattern suggesting age selection. Estimates of total diversity from one million sequenced T cells were regarded as lower bounds and underestimates. Conclusive comparison of naive and antigen-experienced compartments was prevented by the profiling of bulk unsorted PBMCs. There was a strong correlation between observed TCR beta diversity and the percentage of naive T cells measured by flow cytometry.

From the cysteine through the phenylalanine, the CDR3 covers 16 amino acids. Left in the record is the CDR3 DNA by itself, 48 bases read in frame from the first base. Concerning this clonotype: Its target antigen remains unknown. Nothing much larger sits one base from this clone, and base qualities are not available.

Preparation of the library involved 5' RACE. This sample was sequenced with an Illumina HiSeq 2500. A second about 7 to 12 cycle PCR used a sample-barcoded 5' primer and a J-beta primer mix. A unique molecular identifier was introduced onto each TCR beta cDNA molecule by a template-switch 5' adaptor carrying 12 random nucleotides. At least 3 million CDR3-containing paired-end reads were obtained from each sample. First-strand cDNA synthesis was performed from all RNA using the Mint cDNA synthesis kit, with priming by a TRBC-specific oligonucleotide. Following uracil-DNA glycosylase treatment, all cDNA underwent a first 18-cycle PCR with the universal primers M1SS and BC2_uni_R. Concerning the study's data processing: Normalization of each sample was performed by random selection of 1 million high-quality reads, each carrying a distinct molecular identifier. Reads sharing molecular identifiers were discarded rather than binned into consensus sequences. CDR3 identification, clonotype clustering and error correction used MiTCR with a Q25 quality threshold and the strictest error-elimination algorithm. Lower-bound total TCR beta diversity was estimated with a nonparametric unseen species model using Euler transformation. Clones were called with MiXCR by TCRdb after fastp trimmed the public reads at Q25, and only in-frame beta chains were retained. For every CDR3 protein sequence, its rows merge into one entry that carries the most common genes and DNA. The V and J calls come from TCRdb's annotation, not from the publication. In this sample the table shows under 850,000 distinct CDR3 sequences, 35% to 40% of which occur a single time. The ten largest clonotypes hold around 13% of the sample.

Systemically healthy Caucasian individuals from Russia, 35 to 40 in total and aged about 6 to 90 years, were included as donors. Each donor gave ten milliliters of peripheral blood, drawn into EDTA-treated Vacutainer tubes. PBMCs were isolated by Ficoll-Paque density-gradient centrifugation, with at least 7 million obtained per sample. Trizol reagent was used to extract total RNA from the PBMCs, yielding at least 5.5 micrograms per sample. For every donor, flow cytometry on a PBMC aliquot measured the percentage of naive CD45RAhigh/CD27high T cells. The sequenced sample consisted of blood. Recombination connected TRBV21-1 to TRBJ2-5; TRBD1, as called in the table, went unchecked against the DNA. TRBV21-1 is reported as a pseudogene. This TCR derives from a man aged 18 to 30 in good health. CDR3 protein: CASLTPGQAKKETQYF. The nucleotide sequence reads as follows: TGTGCCAGCTTGACCCCGGGACAGGCGAAAAAAGAGACCCAGTACTTC.